Listed here are 4 T cell receptor beta chains from one sample, sequenced in a study of spatial heterogeneity in lung cancer. The time point: sample taken at primary tumor resection. Sequencing covered unsorted whole RNA taken from tumor, nontumor lung or frozen PBMC. TCRdb re-analysed the 5' RACE reads in MiXCR, keeping a single row per CDR3 protein. The table has more than 65,000 distinct CDR3 sequences, 10% to 15% seen once. Source: PBMCs, taken at surgery. The origin of the receptors is a male donor with early-stage non-small cell lung cancer.

The J gene is TRBJ2-1, the V gene TRBV20-1, with 9 bases matching TRBD2. This CDR3 region has 15 residues. Trimming took 4 bases from V and 7 from J; bases not matched to a gene: 11. Germline V gene lookup returns CDR1 DFQATT and CDR2 SNEGSKA (reference sequence). The CDR3 DNA is TGCAGTGCTAATTCGGGGCTAGCGGGGACGAATGAGCAGTTCTTC. As protein: CSANSGLAGTNEQFF.

The chain joins TRBV6-2 or TRBV6-3 to TRBJ2-7; TRBD2 aligns across 7 bases. Trimming took 2 bases from V and 0 from J; bases not matched to a gene: 1. The CDR3 has 14 amino acids. Germline V lookup: CDR1 MNHEY, CDR2 SVGEGT. The CDR3 loop reads CASSYERDSYEQYF. The CDR3, as DNA: TGTGCCAGCAGTTACGAGCGGGACTCCTACGAGCAGTACTTC.

This clonotype occurred many times. The chain has TRBV19 and TRBJ2-2; D is perhaps TRBD1 or TRBD2 (5 bases each). The CDR3 runs 14 residues. Germline values: CDR1 LNHDA, CDR2 SQIVND (reference sequence). The V end was cut by 8 bases, the J end by 0 bases, with 10 bases between. This CDR3 reads CASRPGPNTGELFF. As DNA, the CDR3 is TGTGCCAGTCGACCGGGGCCGAACACCGGGGAGCTGTTTTTT. Combining the CDR3 with reference TRBV19 and TRBJ2-2 gives the whole variable domain DGGITQSPKYLFRKEGQNVTLSCEQNLNHDAMYWYRQDPGQGLRLIYYSQIVNDFQKGDIAEGYSVSREKKESFPLTVTSAQKNPTAFYLCASRPGPNTGELFFGEGSRLTVL.

The rearrangement links TRBV20-1 to TRBJ2-7; TRBD1 matches at 9 bases. The germline gives CDR1 DFQATT, CDR2 SNEGSKA (reference sequence). There are 12 residues in the CDR3. The V gene end was trimmed by 6 bases and the J gene end by 5 bases; junction bases not matched to a gene: 5. CDR3 DNA: TGCAGTGCGGGGGACAGGGTAGACGAGCAGTACTTC. This translates into CSAGDRVDEQYF.